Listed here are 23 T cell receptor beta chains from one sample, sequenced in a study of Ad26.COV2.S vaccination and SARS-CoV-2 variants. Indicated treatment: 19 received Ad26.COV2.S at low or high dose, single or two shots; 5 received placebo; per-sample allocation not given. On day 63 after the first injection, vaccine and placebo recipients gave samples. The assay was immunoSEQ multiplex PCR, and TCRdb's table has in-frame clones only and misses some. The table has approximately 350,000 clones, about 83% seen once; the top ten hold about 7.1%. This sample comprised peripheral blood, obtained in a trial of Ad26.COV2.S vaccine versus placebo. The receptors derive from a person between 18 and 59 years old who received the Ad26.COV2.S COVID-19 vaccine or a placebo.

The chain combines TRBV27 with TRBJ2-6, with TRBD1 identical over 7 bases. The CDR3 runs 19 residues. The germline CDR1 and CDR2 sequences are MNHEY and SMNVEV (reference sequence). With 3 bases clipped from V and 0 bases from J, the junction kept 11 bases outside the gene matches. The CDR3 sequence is CASSFFPGQDSSGANVLTF. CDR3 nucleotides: TGTGCCAGCAGTTTCTTCCCCGGACAGGATAGCTCTGGGGCCAACGTCCTGACTTTC.

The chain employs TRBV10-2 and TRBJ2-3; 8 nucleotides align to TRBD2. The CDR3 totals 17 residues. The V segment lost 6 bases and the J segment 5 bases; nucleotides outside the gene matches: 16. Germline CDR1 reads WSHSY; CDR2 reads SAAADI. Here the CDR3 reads CASSANWAGGTLDTQYF. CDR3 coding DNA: TGCGCCAGCAGCGCCAATTGGGCGGGAGGAACGTTAGATACGCAGTATTTT.

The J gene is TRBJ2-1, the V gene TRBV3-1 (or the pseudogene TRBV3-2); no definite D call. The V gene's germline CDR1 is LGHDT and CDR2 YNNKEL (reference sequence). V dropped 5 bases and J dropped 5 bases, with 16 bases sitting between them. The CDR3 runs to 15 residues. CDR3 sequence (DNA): TGTGCCAGCAGCTCCGAAGGGCCTTGTAACAATGAGCAGTTCTTC. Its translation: CASSSEGPCNNEQFF.

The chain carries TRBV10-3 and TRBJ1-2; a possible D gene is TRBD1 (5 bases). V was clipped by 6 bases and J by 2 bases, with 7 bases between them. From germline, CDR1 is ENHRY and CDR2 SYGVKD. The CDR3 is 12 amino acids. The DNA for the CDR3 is TGTGCCATCAGGAGGGACAACTATGGCTACACCTTC. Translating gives CAIRRDNYGYTF.

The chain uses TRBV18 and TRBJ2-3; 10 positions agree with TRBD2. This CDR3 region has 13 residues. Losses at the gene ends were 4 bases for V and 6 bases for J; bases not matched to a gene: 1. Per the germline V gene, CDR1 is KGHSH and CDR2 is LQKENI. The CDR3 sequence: CASSLTSGDTQYF. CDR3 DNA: TGTGCCAGCTCACTGACTAGCGGGGATACGCAGTATTTT.

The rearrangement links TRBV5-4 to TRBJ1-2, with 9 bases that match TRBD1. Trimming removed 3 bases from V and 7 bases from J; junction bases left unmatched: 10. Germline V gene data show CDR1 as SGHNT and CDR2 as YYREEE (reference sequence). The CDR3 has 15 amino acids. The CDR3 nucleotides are TGTGCCAGCAGCTCCCCGGACAGGGGAAAGGGTGGCTACACCTTC. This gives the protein CASSSPDRGKGGYTF.

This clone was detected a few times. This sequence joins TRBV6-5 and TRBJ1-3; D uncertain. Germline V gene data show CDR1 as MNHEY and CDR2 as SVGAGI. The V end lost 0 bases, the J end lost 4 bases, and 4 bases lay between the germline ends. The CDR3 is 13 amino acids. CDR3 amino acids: CASSYSTGNTIYF. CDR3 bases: TGTGCCAGCAGTTACTCGACCGGAAACACCATATATTTT.

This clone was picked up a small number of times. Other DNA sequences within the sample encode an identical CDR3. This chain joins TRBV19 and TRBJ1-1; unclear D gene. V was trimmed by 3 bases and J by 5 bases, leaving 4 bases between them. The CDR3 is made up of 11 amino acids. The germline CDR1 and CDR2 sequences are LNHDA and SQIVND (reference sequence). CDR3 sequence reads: CASSMETEAFF. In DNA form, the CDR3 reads TGTGCCAGTAGTATGGAGACTGAAGCTTTCTTT.

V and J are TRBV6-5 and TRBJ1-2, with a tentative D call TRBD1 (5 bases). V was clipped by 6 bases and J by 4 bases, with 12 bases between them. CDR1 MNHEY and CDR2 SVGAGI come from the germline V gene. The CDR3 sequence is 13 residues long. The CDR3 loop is CASRTTGVYGYTF. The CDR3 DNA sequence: TGTGCCAGCAGAACTACGGGGGTCTATGGCTACACCTTC.

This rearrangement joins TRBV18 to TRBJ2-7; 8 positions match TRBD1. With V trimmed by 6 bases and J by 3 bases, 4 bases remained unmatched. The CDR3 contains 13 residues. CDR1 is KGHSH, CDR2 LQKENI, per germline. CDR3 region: CASSRGQDYEQYF. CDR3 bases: TGTGCCAGCTCCCGGGGACAGGACTACGAGCAGTACTTC.

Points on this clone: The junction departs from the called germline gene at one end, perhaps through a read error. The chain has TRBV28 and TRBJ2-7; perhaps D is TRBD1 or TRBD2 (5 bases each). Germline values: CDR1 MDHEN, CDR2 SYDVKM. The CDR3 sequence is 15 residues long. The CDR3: CASSLAGTASSEQYF. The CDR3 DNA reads TGTGCCAGCAGTTTAGCAGGGACGGCCTCCTCCGAGCAGTACTTC.

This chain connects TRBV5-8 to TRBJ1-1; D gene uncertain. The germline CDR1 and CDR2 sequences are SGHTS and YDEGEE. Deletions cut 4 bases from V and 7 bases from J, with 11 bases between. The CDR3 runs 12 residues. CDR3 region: CASSRWPGEAFF. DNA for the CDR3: TGTGCCAGCAGCCGGTGGCCGGGTGAAGCTTTCTTT.

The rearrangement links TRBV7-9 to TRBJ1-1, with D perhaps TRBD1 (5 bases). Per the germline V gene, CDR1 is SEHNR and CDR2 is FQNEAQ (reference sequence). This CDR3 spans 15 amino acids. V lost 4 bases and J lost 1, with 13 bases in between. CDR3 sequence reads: CASSSWDRPNTEAFF. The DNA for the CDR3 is TGTGCCAGCAGCTCCTGGGACCGCCCGAACACTGAAGCTTTCTTT.

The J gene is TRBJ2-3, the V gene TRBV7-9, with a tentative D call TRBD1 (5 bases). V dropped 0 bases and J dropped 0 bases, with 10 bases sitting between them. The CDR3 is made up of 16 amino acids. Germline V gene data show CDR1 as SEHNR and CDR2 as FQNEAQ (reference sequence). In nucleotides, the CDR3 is TGTGCCAGCAGCTTAGCCAGGGCGTCTAGCACAGATACGCAGTATTTT. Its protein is CASSLARASSTDTQYF.

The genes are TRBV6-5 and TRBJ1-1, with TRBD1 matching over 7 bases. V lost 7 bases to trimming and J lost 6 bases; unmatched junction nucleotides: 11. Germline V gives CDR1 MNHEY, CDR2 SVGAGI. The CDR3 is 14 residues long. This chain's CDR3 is CASIPGGQYAEAFF. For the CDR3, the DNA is TGTGCCAGCATCCCCGGGGGACAGTATGCTGAAGCTTTCTTT.

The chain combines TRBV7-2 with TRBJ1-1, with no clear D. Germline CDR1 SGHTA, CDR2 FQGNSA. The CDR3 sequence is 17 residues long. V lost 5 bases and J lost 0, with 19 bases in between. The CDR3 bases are TGTGCCAGCAGCCCACGAGACCCCAGAAGCCTGAACACTGAAGCTTTCTTT. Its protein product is CASSPRDPRSLNTEAFF.

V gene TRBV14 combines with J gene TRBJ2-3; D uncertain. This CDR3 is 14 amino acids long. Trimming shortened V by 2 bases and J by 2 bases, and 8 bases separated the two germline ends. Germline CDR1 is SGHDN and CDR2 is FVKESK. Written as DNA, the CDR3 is TGTGCCAGCAGCCAAATCCAAGACACAGATACGCAGTATTTT. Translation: CASSQIQDTDTQYF.

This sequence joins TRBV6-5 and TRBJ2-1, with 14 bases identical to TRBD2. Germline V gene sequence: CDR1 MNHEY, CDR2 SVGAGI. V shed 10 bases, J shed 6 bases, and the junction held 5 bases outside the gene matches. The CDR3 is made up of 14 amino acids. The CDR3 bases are TGTGCCACCGGGACTAGCGGGGGACCCAATGAGCAGTTCTTC. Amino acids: CATGTSGGPNEQFF.

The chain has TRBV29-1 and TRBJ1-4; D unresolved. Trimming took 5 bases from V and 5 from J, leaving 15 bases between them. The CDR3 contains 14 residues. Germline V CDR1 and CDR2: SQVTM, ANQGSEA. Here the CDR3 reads CSVLGQASNEKLFF. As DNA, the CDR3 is TGCAGCGTTTTAGGGCAGGCATCGAATGAAAAACTGTTTTTT.

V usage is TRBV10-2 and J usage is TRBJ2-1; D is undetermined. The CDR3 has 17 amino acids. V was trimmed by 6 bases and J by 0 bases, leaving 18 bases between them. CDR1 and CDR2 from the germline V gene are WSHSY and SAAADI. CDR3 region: CASRGSAEPNSYNEQFF. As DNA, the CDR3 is TGCGCCAGCAGGGGAAGTGCAGAACCCAACTCCTACAATGAGCAGTTCTTC.

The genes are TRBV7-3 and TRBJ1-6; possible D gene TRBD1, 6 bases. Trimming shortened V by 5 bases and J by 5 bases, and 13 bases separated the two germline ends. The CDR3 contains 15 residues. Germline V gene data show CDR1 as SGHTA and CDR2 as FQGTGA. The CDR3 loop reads CASSATGGHNSPLHF. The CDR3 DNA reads TGTGCCAGCAGCGCTACGGGGGGGCATAATTCACCCCTCCACTTT.

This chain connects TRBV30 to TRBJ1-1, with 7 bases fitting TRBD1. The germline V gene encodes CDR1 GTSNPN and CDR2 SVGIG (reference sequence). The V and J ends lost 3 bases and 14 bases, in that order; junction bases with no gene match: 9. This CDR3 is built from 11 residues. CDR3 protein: CAWRAPLGQFF. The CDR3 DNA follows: TGTGCCTGGAGGGCCCCCCTGGGACAGTTCTTT.

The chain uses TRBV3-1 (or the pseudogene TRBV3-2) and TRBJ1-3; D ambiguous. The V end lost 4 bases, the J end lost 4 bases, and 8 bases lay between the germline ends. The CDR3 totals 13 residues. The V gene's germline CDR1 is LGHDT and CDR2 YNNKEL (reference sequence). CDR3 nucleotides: TGTGCCAGCAGCCCGCACGGGGGAAACACCATATATTTT. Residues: CASSPHGGNTIYF.